This TCR beta chain appears in the sequencing data of a study of T cell changes during pregnancy in multiple sclerosis (dated by TCRdb to between 2018 and 2020). Regarding the research as a whole: The study examined how the T cell repertoire changed over the course of pregnancy in women with multiple sclerosis.

A note on this clone: The target of this receptor is not known. Nothing much larger sits one base from this clone, and base qualities are not available.

Here V drops 0 bases and J drops 0 bases, and the junction holds 5 bases not matched to any gene. CDR1 SGDLS and CDR2 YYNGEE are derived from the germline V gene. From the cysteine up to the phenylalanine, the CDR3 has a length of 18 residues. The kept DNA is CDR3 alone, 54 bases in frame from the first base. The library relied on the immunoSEQ multiplex PCR assay. As stored in TCRdb, this immuneACCESS dataset retains in-frame rearrangements with V and J assigned. A fraction of the clones does not appear; measured against another copy, unresolved V genes explain less than half of the discrepancy, and the remainder lacks a known reason. The sample has 45,000 to 55,000 clones on record, 85% to 95% of them singletons. Clones ranked in the top ten supply roughly 0.85% of the sample.

The sample here was CD4+ T cells from peripheral blood mononuclear cells, taken in the second trimester of pregnancy. The sequence came from a female donor in good health, enrolled as a control in a pregnancy study. The V gene is TRBV9 and the J gene is TRBJ2-1; TRBD2 agrees with 11 junctional bases. The CDR3 sequence is CASSVEGLAGSSYNEQFF. In nucleotide form, the sequence is TGTGCCAGCAGCGTAGAAGGACTAGCGGGCAGCTCCTACAATGAGCAGTTCTTC.